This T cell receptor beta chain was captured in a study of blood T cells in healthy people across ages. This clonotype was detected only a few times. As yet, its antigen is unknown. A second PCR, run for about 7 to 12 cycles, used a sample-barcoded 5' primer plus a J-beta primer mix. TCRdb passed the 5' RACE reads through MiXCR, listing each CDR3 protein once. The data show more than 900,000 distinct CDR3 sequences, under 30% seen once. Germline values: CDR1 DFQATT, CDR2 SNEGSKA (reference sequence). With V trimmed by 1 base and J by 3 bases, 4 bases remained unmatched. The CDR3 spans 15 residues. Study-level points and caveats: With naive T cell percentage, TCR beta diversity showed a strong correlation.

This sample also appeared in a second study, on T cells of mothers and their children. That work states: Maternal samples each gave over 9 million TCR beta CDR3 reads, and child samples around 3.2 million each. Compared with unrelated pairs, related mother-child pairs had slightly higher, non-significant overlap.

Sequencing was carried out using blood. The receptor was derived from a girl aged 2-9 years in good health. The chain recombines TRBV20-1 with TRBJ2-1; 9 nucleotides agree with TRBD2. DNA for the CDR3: TGCAGTGCTAGAGGACTAGCGGACTACTACAATGAGCAGTTCTTC. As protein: CSARGLADYYNEQFF.